The entry below describes one T cell receptor beta chain. As yet, its antigen is unknown. The data stem from a study of cytomegalovirus exposure and HLA in healthy donors. Study conclusions and caveats: What a later analysis showed was that several of the most significant clusters appeared linked to common viral pathogens. In vitro data verified three CMV-associated chains as specific for CMV antigens.

Sampled while nominally healthy, donors likely had unrecorded immune exposures. Use of 60 Vbeta and 13 Jbeta primers characterized the PCR. The method was immunoSEQ multiplex PCR; TCRdb's version includes in-frame clones alone and lacks a portion of them. This sample has about 190,000 clones, with almost 75% found just once. CDR1 is MDHEN and CDR2 is SYDVKM in the germline V gene. The CDR3 length is 15 residues. Trimming at V came to 6 bases and at J to 3 bases, leaving 9 bases not matched to a gene. This chain links TRBV28 with TRBJ2-7; 9 nucleotides match TRBD1. Sequencing input: PBMCs. This sequence originates from a woman in her twenties or thirties in good health and CMV-seropositive. CDR3: CASSPDRGRSYEQYF. CDR3 nucleotides: TGTGCCAGCAGCCCGGACAGGGGTCGAAGCTACGAGCAGTACTTC. The full variable domain, with the rest looked up from reference TRBV28 and TRBJ2-7, is DVKVTQSSRYLVKRTGEKVFLECVQDMDHENMFWYRQDPGLGLRLIYFSYDVKMKEKGDIPEGYSVSREKKERFSLILESASTNQTSMYLCASSPDRGRSYEQYFGPGTRLTVT.